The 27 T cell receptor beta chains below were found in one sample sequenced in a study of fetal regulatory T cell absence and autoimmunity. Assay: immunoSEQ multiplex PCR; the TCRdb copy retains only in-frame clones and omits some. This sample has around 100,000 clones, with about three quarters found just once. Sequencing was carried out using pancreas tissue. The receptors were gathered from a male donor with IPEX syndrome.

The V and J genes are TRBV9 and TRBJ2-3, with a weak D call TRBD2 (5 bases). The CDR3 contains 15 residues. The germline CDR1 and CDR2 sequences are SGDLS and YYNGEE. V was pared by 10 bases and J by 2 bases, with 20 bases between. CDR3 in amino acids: CASKGSESHTDTQYF. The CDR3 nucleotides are TGTGCCTCTAAGGGTAGCGAGTCGCACACAGATACGCAGTATTTT.

In DNA, the CDR3 is TGTGCCAGCAGCTTAGTTCCGGGAAACACCATATATTTT. Protein sequence: CASSLVPGNTIYF. V gene TRBV7-9 combines with J gene TRBJ1-3; D ambiguous. Deletions cut 1 base from V and 4 bases from J, with 5 bases between. Germline assignment: CDR1 SEHNR and CDR2 FQNEAQ (reference sequence). This CDR3 is built from 13 residues.

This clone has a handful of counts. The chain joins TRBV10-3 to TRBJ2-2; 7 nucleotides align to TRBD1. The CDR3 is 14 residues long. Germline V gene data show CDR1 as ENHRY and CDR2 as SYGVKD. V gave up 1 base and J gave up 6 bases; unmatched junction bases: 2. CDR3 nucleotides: TGTGCCATCAGTGAGTGGGACAGCTCCGGGGAGCTGTTTTTT. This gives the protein CAISEWDSSGELFF.

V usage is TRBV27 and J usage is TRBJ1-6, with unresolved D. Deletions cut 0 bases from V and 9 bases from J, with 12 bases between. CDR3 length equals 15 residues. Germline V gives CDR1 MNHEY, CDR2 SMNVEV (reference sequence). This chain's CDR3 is CASSLSSAVGSPLHF. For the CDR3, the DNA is TGTGCCAGCAGTTTATCATCCGCGGTGGGTTCACCCCTCCACTTT.

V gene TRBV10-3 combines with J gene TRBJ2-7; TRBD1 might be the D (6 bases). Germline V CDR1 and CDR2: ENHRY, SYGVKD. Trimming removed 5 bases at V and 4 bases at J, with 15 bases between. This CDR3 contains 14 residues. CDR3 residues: CAISLDRLVYEQYF. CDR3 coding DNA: TGTGCCATCAGTCTCGACAGGTTGGTATACGAGCAGTACTTC.

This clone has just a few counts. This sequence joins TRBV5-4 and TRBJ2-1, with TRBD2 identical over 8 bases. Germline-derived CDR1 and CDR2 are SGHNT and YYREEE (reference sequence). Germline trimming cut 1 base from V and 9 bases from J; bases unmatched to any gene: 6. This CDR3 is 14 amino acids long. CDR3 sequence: CASSLRGGHGEQFF. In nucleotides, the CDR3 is TGTGCCAGCAGCTTGCGGGGGGGCCATGGTGAGCAGTTCTTC.

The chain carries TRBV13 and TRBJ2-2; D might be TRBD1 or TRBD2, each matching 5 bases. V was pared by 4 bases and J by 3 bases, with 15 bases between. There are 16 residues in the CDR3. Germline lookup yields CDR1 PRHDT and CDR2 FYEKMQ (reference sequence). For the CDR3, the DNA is TGTGCCAGCAGCTCGTCGGGGCCGGCGGACACCGGGGAGCTGTTTTTT. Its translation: CASSSSGPADTGELFF. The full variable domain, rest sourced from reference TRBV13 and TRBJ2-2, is AAGVIQSPRHLIKEKRETATLKCYPIPRHDTVYWYQQGPGQDPQFLISFYEKMQSDKGSIPDRFSAQQFSDYHSELNMSSLELGDSALYFCASSSSGPADTGELFFGEGSRLTVL.

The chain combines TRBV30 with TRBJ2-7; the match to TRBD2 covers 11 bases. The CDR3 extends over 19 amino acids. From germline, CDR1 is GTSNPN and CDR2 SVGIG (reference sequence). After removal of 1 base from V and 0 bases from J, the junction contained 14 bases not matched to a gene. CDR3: CAWSDQNPSGGTLSYEQYF. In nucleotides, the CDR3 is TGTGCCTGGAGTGATCAAAATCCTAGCGGGGGGACTCTCTCCTACGAGCAGTACTTC.

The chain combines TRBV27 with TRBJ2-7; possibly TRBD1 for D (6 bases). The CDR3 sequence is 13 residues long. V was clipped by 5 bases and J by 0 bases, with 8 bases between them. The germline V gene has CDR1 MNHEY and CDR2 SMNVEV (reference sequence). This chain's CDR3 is CASSPGHSYEQYF. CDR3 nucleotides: TGTGCCAGCAGTCCGGGACACTCCTACGAGCAGTACTTC.

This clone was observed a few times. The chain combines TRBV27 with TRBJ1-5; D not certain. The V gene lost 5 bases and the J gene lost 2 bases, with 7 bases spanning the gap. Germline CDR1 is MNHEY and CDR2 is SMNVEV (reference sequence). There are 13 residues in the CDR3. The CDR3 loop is CASSDQGNQPQHF. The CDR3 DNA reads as TGTGCCAGCAGTGACCAGGGCAATCAGCCCCAGCATTTT.

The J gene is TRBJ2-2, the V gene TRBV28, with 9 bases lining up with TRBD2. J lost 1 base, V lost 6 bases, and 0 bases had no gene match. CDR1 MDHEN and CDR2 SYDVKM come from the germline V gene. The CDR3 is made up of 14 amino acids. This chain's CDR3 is CASRLAGNTGELFF. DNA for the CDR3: TGTGCCAGCAGACTAGCGGGGAACACCGGGGAGCTGTTTTTT.

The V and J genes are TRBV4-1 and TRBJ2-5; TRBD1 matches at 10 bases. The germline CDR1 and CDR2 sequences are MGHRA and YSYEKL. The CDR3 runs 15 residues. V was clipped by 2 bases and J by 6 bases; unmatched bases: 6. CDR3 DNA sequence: TGCGCCAGCAGCCAACCGGGACAGGGGAAACAGACCCAGTACTTC. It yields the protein CASSQPGQGKQTQYF.

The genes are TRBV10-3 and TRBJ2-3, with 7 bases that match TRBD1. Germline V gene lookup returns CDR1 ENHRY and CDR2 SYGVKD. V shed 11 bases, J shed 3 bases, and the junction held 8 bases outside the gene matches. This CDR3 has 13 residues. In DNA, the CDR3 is TGTGCCGCAACTTCGACAGGGACAGATACGCAGTATTTT. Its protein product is CAATSTGTDTQYF.

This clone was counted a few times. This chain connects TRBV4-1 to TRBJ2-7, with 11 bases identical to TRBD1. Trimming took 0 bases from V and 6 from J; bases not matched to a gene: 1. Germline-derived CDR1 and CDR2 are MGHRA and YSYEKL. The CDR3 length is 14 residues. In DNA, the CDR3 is TGCGCCAGCAGCCAAGATGGGACAGGGGGCGAGCAGTACTTC. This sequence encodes CASSQDGTGGEQYF.

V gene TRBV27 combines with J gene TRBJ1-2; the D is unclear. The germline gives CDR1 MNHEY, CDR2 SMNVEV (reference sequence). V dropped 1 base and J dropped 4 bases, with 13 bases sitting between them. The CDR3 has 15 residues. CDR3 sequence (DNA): TGTGCCAGCAGTTTATTATCGGGCGGGGTCTATGGCTACACCTTC. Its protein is CASSLLSGGVYGYTF.

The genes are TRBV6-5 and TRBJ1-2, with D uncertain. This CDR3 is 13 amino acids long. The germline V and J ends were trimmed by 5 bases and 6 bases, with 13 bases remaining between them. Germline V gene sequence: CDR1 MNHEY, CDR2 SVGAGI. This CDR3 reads CASSPFDWDGYTF. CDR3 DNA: TGTGCCAGCAGTCCATTCGACTGGGATGGCTACACCTTC.

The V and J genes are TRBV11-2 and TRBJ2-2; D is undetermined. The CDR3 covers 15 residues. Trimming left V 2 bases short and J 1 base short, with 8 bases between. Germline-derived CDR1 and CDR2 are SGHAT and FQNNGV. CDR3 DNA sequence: TGTGCCAGCAGCTTACACCCAGGGAACACCGGGGAGCTGTTTTTT. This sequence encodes CASSLHPGNTGELFF.

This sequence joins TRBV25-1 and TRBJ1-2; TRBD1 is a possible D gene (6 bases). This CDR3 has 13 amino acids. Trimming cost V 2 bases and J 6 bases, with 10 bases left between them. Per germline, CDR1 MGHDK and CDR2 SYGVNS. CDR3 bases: TGTGCCAGCAGTGAAGGGGGGCTGGATGGCTACACCTTC. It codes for CASSEGGLDGYTF.

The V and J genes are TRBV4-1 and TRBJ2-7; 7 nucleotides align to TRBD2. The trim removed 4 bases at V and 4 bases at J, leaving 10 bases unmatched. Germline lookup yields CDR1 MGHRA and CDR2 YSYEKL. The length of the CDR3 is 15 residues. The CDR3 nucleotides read TGCGCCAGCAGCCGTGGACTAGGTTGGAGATACGAGCAGTACTTC. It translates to CASSRGLGWRYEQYF.

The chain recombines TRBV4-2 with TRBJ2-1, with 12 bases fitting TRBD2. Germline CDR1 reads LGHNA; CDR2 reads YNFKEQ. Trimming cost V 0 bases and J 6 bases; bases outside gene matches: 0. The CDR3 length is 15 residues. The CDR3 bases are TGTGCCAGCAGCCAAGAGGGACTAGCGGGCAATGAGCAGTTCTTC. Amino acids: CASSQEGLAGNEQFF.

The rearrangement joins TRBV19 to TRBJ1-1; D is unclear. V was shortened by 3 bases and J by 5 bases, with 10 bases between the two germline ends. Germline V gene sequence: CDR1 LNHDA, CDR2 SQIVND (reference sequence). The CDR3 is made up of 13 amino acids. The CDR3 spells CASSMDPDTEAFF. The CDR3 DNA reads TGTGCCAGTAGTATGGACCCGGATACTGAAGCTTTCTTT.

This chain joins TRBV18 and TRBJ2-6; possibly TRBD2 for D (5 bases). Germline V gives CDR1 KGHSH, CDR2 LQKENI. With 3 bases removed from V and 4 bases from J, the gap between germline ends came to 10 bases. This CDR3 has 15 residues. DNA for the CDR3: TGTGCCAGCTCACCCCGGGAAGCCGGGGCCAACGTCCTGACTTTC. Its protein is CASSPREAGANVLTF.

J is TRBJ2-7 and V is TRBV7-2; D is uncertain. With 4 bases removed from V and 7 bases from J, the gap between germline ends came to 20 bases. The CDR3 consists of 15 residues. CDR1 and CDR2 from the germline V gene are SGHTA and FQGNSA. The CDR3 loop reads CASSSPLWRGKEQYF. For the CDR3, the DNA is TGTGCCAGCAGCTCCCCCCTTTGGCGTGGGAAGGAGCAGTACTTC. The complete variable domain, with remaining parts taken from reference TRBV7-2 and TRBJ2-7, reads GAGVSQSPSNKVTEKGKDVELRCDPISGHTALYWYRQSLGQGLEFLIYFQGNSAPDKSGLPSDRFSAERTGGSVSTLTIQRTQQEDSAVYLCASSSPLWRGKEQYFGPGTRLTVT.

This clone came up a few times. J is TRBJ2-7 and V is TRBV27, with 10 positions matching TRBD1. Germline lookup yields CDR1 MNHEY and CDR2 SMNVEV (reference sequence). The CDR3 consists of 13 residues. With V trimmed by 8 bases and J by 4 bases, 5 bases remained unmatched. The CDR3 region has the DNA TGTGCCAGCGCGGGACAGGGGTTTTACGAGCAGTACTTC. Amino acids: CASAGQGFYEQYF.

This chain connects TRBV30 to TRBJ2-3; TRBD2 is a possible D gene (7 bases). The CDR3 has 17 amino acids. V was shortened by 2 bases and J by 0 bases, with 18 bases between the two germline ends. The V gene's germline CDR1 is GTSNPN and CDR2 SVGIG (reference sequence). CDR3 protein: CAWSRGGGGASTDTQYF. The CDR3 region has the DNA TGTGCCTGGAGTAGAGGGGGAGGGGGAGCTAGCACAGATACGCAGTATTTT.

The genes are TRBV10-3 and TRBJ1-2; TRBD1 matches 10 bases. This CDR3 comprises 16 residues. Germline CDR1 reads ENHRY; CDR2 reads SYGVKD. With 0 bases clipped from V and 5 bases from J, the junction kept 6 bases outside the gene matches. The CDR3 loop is CAISESRTGGPYGYTF. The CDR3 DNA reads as TGTGCCATCAGTGAGTCGAGGACAGGGGGACCATATGGCTACACCTTC.

The CDR3 DNA reads TGTGCCAGCAGTTTATACGGCCCAGAGAGGGATACGCAGTATTTT. Translation: CASSLYGPERDTQYF. The chain couples TRBV27 to TRBJ2-3; no definite D call. CDR3 length equals 15 residues. The germline V gene encodes CDR1 MNHEY and CDR2 SMNVEV (reference sequence). Trimming pared 1 base from V and 6 bases from J, leaving 14 bases between.